These 22 T cell receptor beta chains were sequenced from one sample in a study of CD8+ T cells in alopecia areata. Investigators isolated RNA and reverse transcribed it into cDNA to act as the sequencing template. Clones were read by immunoSEQ multiplex PCR, and TCRdb kept only the in-frame ones, dropping some. Among approximately 180,000 clones, approximately 56% were seen once, and the ten largest hold about 15%. The starting material was CD4+ T cells sorted from blood, obtained at week 0. These receptors all come from a human donor with alopecia areata.

This rearrangement joins TRBV7-2 to TRBJ1-6; maybe TRBD1 (5 bases). Trimming took off 2 bases at V and 4 bases at J, with 12 bases between the two ends. The CDR3 runs to 16 residues. Germline-derived CDR1 and CDR2 are SGHTA and FQGNSA. CDR3 bases: TGTGCCAGCAGCTTACCCACAGGCCTTTATAATTCACCCCTCCACTTT. Translated: CASSLPTGLYNSPLHF.

The rearrangement joins TRBV2 to TRBJ1-2; TRBD1 matches at 7 bases. The CDR3 is 13 residues long. J gave up 3 bases and V 5 bases, and 3 bases lay outside the gene matches. In germline, CDR1 is SNHLY, CDR2 FYNNEI. The CDR3 bases are TGTGCCAGCAGTACCACAGGGGACTATGGCTACACCTTC. This codes for CASSTTGDYGYTF.

The V call is TRBV29-1, the J call TRBJ1-1; TRBD1 matches at 7 bases. Germline V gives CDR1 SQVTM, CDR2 ANQGSEA. CDR3 size: 12 residues. V dropped 6 bases and J dropped 4; count of bases not matched to a gene: 5. The DNA for the CDR3 is TGCAGCGTATTTCCAGGGGGCACTGAAGCTTTCTTT. Translation: CSVFPGGTEAFF.

This clone was seen a handful of times. This chain connects TRBV10-3 to TRBJ1-4; D perhaps matches TRBD1 (5 bases). V was pared by 6 bases and J by 5 bases, with 16 bases between. Germline-derived CDR1 and CDR2 are ENHRY and SYGVKD. The CDR3 loop spans 15 amino acids. The CDR3 protein is CAISAQGGGNEKLFF. The CDR3 DNA is TGTGCCATCAGCGCCCAGGGAGGAGGGAATGAAAAACTGTTTTTT.

This chain connects TRBV18 to TRBJ1-1; TRBD1 is a possible D gene (5 bases). Trimming took off 5 bases at V and 4 bases at J, with 11 bases between the two ends. The CDR3 sequence is 13 residues long. The germline V gene has CDR1 KGHSH and CDR2 LQKENI. The CDR3 reads CASSYVGGTEAFF. Here the CDR3 DNA reads TGTGCCAGCTCATACGTCGGGGGCACTGAAGCTTTCTTT.

The gene calls are TRBV5-1 and TRBJ2-7; 7 nucleotides line up with TRBD1. Germline V CDR1 and CDR2: SGHRS, YFSETQ. V lost 6 bases, J lost 2 bases, and 8 bases stayed unmatched. The CDR3 extends over 14 amino acids. Here the CDR3 reads CASTLPDRAYEQYF. CDR3 DNA sequence: TGCGCCAGCACTTTACCTGACAGGGCCTACGAGCAGTACTTC.

V gene TRBV2 combines with J gene TRBJ1-1; 9 nucleotides line up with TRBD1. Germline assignment: CDR1 SNHLY and CDR2 FYNNEI. This CDR3 is built from 12 residues. V shed 6 bases, J shed 6 bases, and the junction held 2 bases outside the gene matches. CDR3 in amino acids: CASRGQGSEAFF. CDR3 coding DNA: TGTGCCAGCAGAGGACAGGGGTCTGAAGCTTTCTTT.

This clone has only a few counts. V usage is TRBV2 and J usage is TRBJ2-3; TRBD2 matches at 13 bases. In germline, CDR1 is SNHLY, CDR2 FYNNEI. Trimming at V came to 8 bases and at J to 7 bases, leaving 6 bases not matched to a gene. The CDR3 totals 14 residues. The CDR3 DNA follows: TGTGCCAGCTTGACTAGCGGGGGGTCATATACGCAGTATTTT. Translation gives CASLTSGGSYTQYF.

The chain uses TRBV6-6 and TRBJ2-2; D perhaps matches TRBD2 (6 bases). V was shortened by 6 bases and J by 5 bases, with 19 bases between the two germline ends. The CDR3 covers 16 residues. Germline loops: CDR1 MNHNY, CDR2 SVGAGI (reference sequence). The CDR3 nucleotides read TGTGCCAGCAGGACAAGGGACTCCAGGTGGACCGGGGAGCTGTTTTTT. Its translation is CASRTRDSRWTGELFF.

The chain combines TRBV5-6 with TRBJ2-3; D not resolved. CDR3 length: 11 residues. Germline V gene sequence: CDR1 SGHDT, CDR2 YYEEEE. Deletions cut 2 bases from V and 10 bases from J, with 8 bases between. The CDR3 DNA reads TGTGCCAGCAGCTTCGATGAGTCGCAGTATTTT. Translated: CASSFDESQYF.

V is TRBV29-1 and J is TRBJ1-4, with 9 bases that match TRBD1. With V trimmed by 7 bases and J by 6 bases, 3 bases remained unmatched. CDR3 size: 12 residues. Germline assignment: CDR1 SQVTM and CDR2 ANQGSEA. The CDR3 DNA follows: TGCAGCGGGGGACAGGGCTATGAAAAACTGTTTTTT. It yields the protein CSGGQGYEKLFF.

The V gene is TRBV11-1, the J gene TRBJ2-5, with 9 bases lining up with TRBD2. CDR1 is SGHAT and CDR2 is FQDESV in the germline V gene (reference sequence). V trimming: 5 bases; J trimming: 1 base; junction bases outside the gene matches: 8. The CDR3 loop spans 16 amino acids. The CDR3 DNA sequence: TGTGCCAGCAGCATTTACAGCGGGGGGTTCCAAGAGACCCAGTACTTC. It specifies CASSIYSGGFQETQYF.

V usage is TRBV14 and J usage is TRBJ2-7; D unclear. The V end lost 1 base, the J end lost 6 bases, and 10 bases lay between the germline ends. This CDR3 is 13 amino acids long. The germline gives CDR1 SGHDN, CDR2 FVKESK. The CDR3 nucleotides are TGTGCCAGCAGCCAAGGAGGTCGTGCCGAGCAGTACTTC. Translation: CASSQGGRAEQYF.

The V and J genes are TRBV10-3 and TRBJ1-5; TRBD1 matches at 10 bases. Germline V gives CDR1 ENHRY, CDR2 SYGVKD. The CDR3 has 17 amino acids. V was clipped by 0 bases and J by 4 bases; unmatched bases: 6. For the CDR3, the DNA is TGTGCCATCAGTGAGTCGATGGGGACAGGGGCGAATCAGCCCCAGCATTTT. The encoded protein is CAISESMGTGANQPQHF.

This clone was recorded a few times. The DNA for the CDR3 is TGTGCCAGCAGCGGTGGGACAGGGACTCACAATGAGCAGTTCTTC. This encodes CASSGGTGTHNEQFF. This sequence joins TRBV7-8 and TRBJ2-1, with 9 bases fitting TRBD1. Germline assignment: CDR1 SGHVS and CDR2 FQNEAQ. V dropped 5 bases and J dropped 5; count of bases not matched to a gene: 7. There are 15 residues in the CDR3.

The chain joins TRBV29-1 to TRBJ2-3; weak D call: TRBD2 (5 bases). Germline assignment: CDR1 SQVTM and CDR2 ANQGSEA. The CDR3 runs to 13 residues. V dropped 7 bases and J dropped 1 base, with 12 bases sitting between them. The CDR3 is CSADSSGTDTQYF. The CDR3 bases are TGCAGCGCGGACTCTTCTGGCACAGATACGCAGTATTTT.

This sequence joins TRBV7-8 and TRBJ2-5; D is undetermined. V lost 2 bases, J lost 4 bases, and 8 bases lay in between. Germline V CDR1 and CDR2: SGHVS, FQNEAQ. The CDR3 runs to 13 residues. CDR3: CASSLTPGETQYF. CDR3 nucleotides: TGTGCCAGCAGCTTAACCCCGGGAGAGACCCAGTACTTC.

At least ten counts were recorded for this clone. The chain joins TRBV4-1 to TRBJ1-6, with D perhaps matching TRBD1 (6 bases). Trimming shortened V by 0 bases and J by 7 bases, and 19 bases separated the two germline ends. The CDR3 consists of 18 residues. Germline V gives CDR1 MGHRA, CDR2 YSYEKL. CDR3 nucleotides: TGCGCCAGCAGCCAAGACCCCCGGGGGGGGGCAGTGAATTCACCCCTCCACTTT. Protein: CASSQDPRGGAVNSPLHF.

The chain couples TRBV7-9 to TRBJ1-5; D is ambiguous. CDR3 length: 15 residues. Trimming took 1 base from V and 0 from J, leaving 7 bases between them. Germline V gene sequence: CDR1 SEHNR, CDR2 FQNEAQ (reference sequence). The CDR3 nucleotides are TGTGCCAGCAGCTTAGGTACAAATAGCAATCAGCCCCAGCATTTT. Its translation is CASSLGTNSNQPQHF.

This clone was seen only a few times. V and J are TRBV14 and TRBJ2-2; D unclear. Between the trimmed V and J ends, which lost 0 bases and 8 bases, there was a span of 7 bases. Germline CDR1 is SGHDN and CDR2 is FVKESK. The CDR3 is 13 amino acids. CDR3 coding DNA: TGTGCCAGCAGCCAAGATCAACGGGGGGAGCTGTTTTTT. This translates into CASSQDQRGELFF.

This chain joins TRBV6-6 and TRBJ2-7, with D perhaps matching TRBD1 (6 bases). V was clipped by 5 bases and J by 0 bases, with 14 bases between them. Germline CDR1 MNHNY, CDR2 SVGAGI (reference sequence). The CDR3 runs to 15 residues. DNA of the CDR3: TGTGCCAGCAGTCATACAGGGAAGCCCTCCTACGAGCAGTACTTC. This translates into CASSHTGKPSYEQYF.

The table lists this clone with a count of one. The rearrangement uses TRBV5-1 and TRBJ1-2, with a weak D call TRBD1 (5 bases). Trimming left V 4 bases short and J 5 bases short, with 12 bases between. CDR3 length: 13 residues. In germline, CDR1 is SGHRS, CDR2 YFSETQ. The CDR3 DNA sequence: TGCGCCAGCAGCCCGGGGCAGACTTATGGCTACACCTTC. It encodes CASSPGQTYGYTF.